What follows describes a single T cell receptor beta chain. What this receptor recognizes is not known. No base quality values were provided; no much bigger clone lies one nucleotide off. From cysteine to phenylalanine, the CDR3 is 13 amino acids long. Here the CDR3 DNA is all that survives: 39 bases in frame from base 1. The germline V gene specifies KGHSH as CDR1 and LQKENI as CDR2. For this chain, trimming is 3 bases at the V end and 10 bases at the J end, and the number of junction bases without a gene match is 5. The library was built by means of the immunoSEQ multiplex PCR assay. The multiplex PCR relied on a mix of 60 forward primers for TCR Vbeta segments and 13 reverse primers for TCR Jbeta segments. Amplification of the CDR3 region of rearranged TCR beta genes was performed with a multiplex PCR assay on genomic DNA. On the Illumina HiSeq System, the amplified TCR beta libraries were sequenced as 87-base-pair reads. On the study's bioinformatics: A later analysis tallied roughly 80 million unique TCR beta chains across the 650 to 750 repertoires, and around 9.9 million of those chains were shared by two or more donors. Raw reads were error-corrected and collapsed into unique sequences with a nearest-neighbor algorithm that merged closely related sequences to remove PCR and sequencing errors. Alignment of CDR3 sequences to IMGT reference sequences was used to assign V, D and J gene segments. For a sequence to be retained, a match of at least six nucleotides to both a V gene segment and a J gene segment was required. Rearrangements were called productive when the CDR3 lacked stop codons and stayed in frame with V and J; all others were non-productive. CDR3 was defined according to IMGT convention as the region running from the second conserved V-encoded cysteine to the conserved J-encoded phenylalanine. In an earlier analysis of more than 550 of the donors, sequences lacking an unambiguous match to a single V gene segment were excluded. In an earlier analysis of several hundred of the donors, a V segment was called functional when productive rearrangements were above 56.7%, and segregating when the standard deviation between donors exceeded 5%. A statistical classification framework was developed to diagnose cytomegalovirus status using the catalog of TCR beta chain sequences. A later analysis assigned V and J genes by comparing TCR nucleotide sequences with IMGT/GENE-DB human TR gene sequences. The TCRdist pipeline was used in a later analysis to assign CDR3 sequences and most-parsimonious VDJ recombination scenarios. In a later analysis, each TCR beta chain was defined by its CDR3 amino acid sequence together with its V-gene family, and reads without a unique V-gene family were excluded. A later analysis removed 500 to 650 highly shared, low-generation-probability nucleotide sequences to deal with suspected cross-contamination and a sequencing artifact. For each public chain, a later analysis derived a clonal expansion index from normalized ranks of inferred template counts within each repertoire. Generation probabilities in a later analysis came from a VDJ recombination model fitted to out-of-frame rearrangements, and those results were checked against IGoR. A later analysis scored TCR-TCR, TCR-HLA and TCR-CMV co-occurrence with hypergeometric tests, applying a repertoire-size bias correction to TCR pairs. In a later analysis, false discovery rates were estimated by permuting HLA or CMV assignments 20 times. In a later analysis, co-occurring TCRs were grouped using DBSCAN, with TCRdist sequence similarity added in when clustering inside HLA-allele-positive subsets. For co-occurrence clustering, repertoires with fewer than 30,000 or more than 120,000 public chains were excluded, along with four to six repertoires with anomalous nucleotide sharing. In its TCRdb copy, this immuneACCESS table keeps in-frame sequences only and misses some clones. Where compared with another copy, unresolved V genes explain less than half of these, and the others have no known cause. For V, J and clone size, that table is used; D and trimming come from the DNA. This sample is represented by some 40,000 clones; about 85% of them were singletons. The ten largest clones represent approximately 3% of the sample.

These data are taken from a study of cytomegalovirus exposure and HLA in healthy donors (dated by TCRdb to the late 2010s). With regard to the full study: In an earlier analysis of 587 of the donors, 276 Gb of sequence data and 117 million unique TCR beta sequences from 150 million to 200 million T cells were reported. Approximately 310 gigabases of sequencing data and tens of millions of unique TCR sequences were included in an early release covering 500 to 750 HLA-typed donors. Of the approximately 400 genotyped donors, 81% fell in the genetic ancestry cluster associated with self-reported Caucasian donors. The study aimed to test whether signatures of past pathogen exposure could be identified by cataloging public T cell receptors. Using immunosequencing, the study profiled T cell repertoires from 666 subjects and related those repertoires to cytomegalovirus serostatus. A separate validation cohort of about 110 different subjects was used in addition to the roughly 670-subject first cohort. The study combined high-throughput TCR immunosequencing, statistical association of individual TCRs with disease status, and machine learning to predict cytomegalovirus infection status. In a later analysis, previously published TCR beta repertoires from 666 donors were re-analyzed and high-resolution HLA genotyping was added so that TCR occurrence patterns could be studied. Rather than drawing on any new phenotypic data, the later analysis identified candidate immune exposures from TCR beta sequences and the way those sequences occurred across donors. An earlier analysis of several hundred of the donors applied high-throughput TCR beta sequencing to assess whether each TCR beta V gene segment acted as functional or pseudogenic. Donor age, sex, ethnicity and CMV serostatus were collected together with the repertoire data. A later genetic analysis took genome-wide SNP genotypes for about 65% of the 666 donors and used that subset as a discovery cohort. Every discovery cohort repertoire had been produced on one sequencing platform. Class I and class II HLA loci were covered by the typing at four-digit resolution. The number of typed donors differed by locus: roughly 629-630 for A, B, C, DRB1 and DQB1; 522 for DQA1; some 590 for DPA1; and about 470 for DPB1. Several DR-DQ haplotypes were handled as single units for association and clustering, since linkage in the cohort was strong. Across 300 to 400 genotyped donors of the cohort, an average of about 250,000 unique TCR beta nucleotide sequences per donor were sequenced, and roughly 20% of those sequences were non-productive.

General study outcomes and caveats: Specific HLA alleles were associated with 15,000 to 20,000 TCR beta sequences at a false discovery rate of 0.05 in a later analysis. Most TCR sequences were observed very rarely across donors, whereas some public TCRs were present in many individuals. In this cohort, only TCR beta chains were sequenced, and detectable features were limited by the absence of alpha or paired-chain data. Because some donors lacked HLA typing at each locus, the association tests relied only on the typed subset. According to a later analysis, most CMV-associated TCR beta chains appeared to be HLA-restricted, and the HLA associations seemed to be driven largely by CMV exposure. According to a later analysis, parvovirus B19, influenza, CMV and Epstein-Barr virus appeared linked to several top co-occurrence clusters. The presence/absence analyses assumed that sequencing depth was roughly uniform across donors, and that assumption may not be true. Some IMGT-functional V segments, including TRBV6-2 and TRBV6-3, could not be told apart with the 87-base-pair reads, so those segments were excluded. An association between a missense DCLRE1C variant and V-gene and J-gene trimming of TCR beta chains was found in a later genetic analysis and replicated in an independent cohort. Compared with equally common non-associated chains, HLA-associated TCR beta chains in a later analysis were more clonally expanded and had lower generation probabilities. Broadly in line with IMGT annotations, most TCR beta V segments showed up in productive rearrangements about 90% or about 30% of the time in an earlier analysis of several hundred of the donors. A cluster of highly shared sequence variants was judged likely to represent a technical artifact of the sequencing pipeline. A later analysis found that TCR association rates varied across HLA loci, with DRB1 alleles showing the most associated TCRs and HLA-C alleles the fewest. Because counts were too low, more than 15 rarely observed V segments, including chromosome 9 orphons, were left out of the earlier analysis of over 550 of the donors. For the cohort, immune exposure information was limited to CMV serostatus. The classifier was reported to diagnose cytomegalovirus status with high specificity and sensitivity in both the original and validation cohorts. When HLA alleles, especially DR and DQ, strongly co-occurred, TCR associations were difficult to assign to individual alleles. A few of the identified cytomegalovirus-associated TCR beta chains were confirmed in vitro to be specific for cytomegalovirus antigens. The authors suggested that the approach could potentially be extended to other disease states and immunological phenotypes. A further reported finding was that TCR beta sequences accurately predicted the HLA-A and HLA-B alleles for most subjects in the first cohort. In the study, some 160 TCR beta chains were listed as associated with cytomegalovirus. Correlated functional status among segregating V segments might reflect linkage disequilibrium, but an unknown experimental factor could not be ruled out. Compared with the approximately 670-donor mean, donors in an Asian-associated ancestry cluster had fewer N-insertions in productive TCRs, according to a later genetic analysis.

The cohort was made up of 666 healthy bone marrow donors. At the time of sampling, every cohort member was nominally healthy, though immune exposures that went unrecorded were likely present. The donor tested CMV seronegative, placing the donor among the 350 to 400 seronegative members of the cohort. Each donor provided a peripheral blood sample, and peripheral blood mononuclear cells were used for TCR beta sequencing. The Qiagen DNeasy Blood Extraction Kit was used to extract genomic DNA from the blood cell samples. The specimen was PBMCs. This receptor was taken from a man in his fifties in good health and CMV-seronegative. Rearrangement joined TRBV18 to TRBJ1-4; 7 junctional bases match TRBD1. The CDR3 region reads CASSPDRSGKLFF. The base sequence is TGTGCCAGCTCACCGGACAGGAGCGGAAAACTGTTTTTT. The full variable domain, with segments outside the CDR3 supplied by the reference TRBV18 and TRBJ1-4 proteins, appears as NAGVMQNPRHLVRRRGQEARLRCSPMKGHSHVYWYRQLPEEGLKFMVYLQKENIIDESGMPKERFSAEFPKEGPSILRIQQVVRGDSAAYFCASSPDRSGKLFFGSGTQLSVL.